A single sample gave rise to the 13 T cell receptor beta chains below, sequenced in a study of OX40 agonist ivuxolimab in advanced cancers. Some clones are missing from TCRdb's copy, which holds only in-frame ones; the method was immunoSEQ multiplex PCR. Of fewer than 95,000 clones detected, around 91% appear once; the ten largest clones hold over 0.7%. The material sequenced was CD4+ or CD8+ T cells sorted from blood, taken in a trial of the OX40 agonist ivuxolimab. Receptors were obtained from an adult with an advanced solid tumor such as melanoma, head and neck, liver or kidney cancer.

The CDR3 nucleotides read TGTGCCAGCAGTCCTTCGAAGGGCGGCCACAGACAAAACACAGATACGCAGTATTTT. It codes for CASSPSKGGHRQNTDTQYF. The chain recombines TRBV27 with TRBJ2-3; no clear D. Trimming left V 5 bases short and J 2 bases short, with 26 bases between. Germline V CDR1 and CDR2: MNHEY, SMNVEV (reference sequence). This CDR3 is 19 amino acids long.

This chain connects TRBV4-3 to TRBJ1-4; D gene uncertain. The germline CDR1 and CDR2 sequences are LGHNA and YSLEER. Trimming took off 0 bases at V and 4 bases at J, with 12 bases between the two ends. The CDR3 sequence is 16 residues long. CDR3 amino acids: CASSQERTVGNEKLFF. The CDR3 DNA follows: TGCGCCAGCAGCCAAGAAAGGACCGTCGGTAATGAAAAACTGTTTTTT.

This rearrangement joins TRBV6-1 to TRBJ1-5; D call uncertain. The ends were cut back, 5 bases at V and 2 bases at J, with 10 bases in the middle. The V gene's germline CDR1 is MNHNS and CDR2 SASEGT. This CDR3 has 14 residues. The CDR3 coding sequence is TGTGCCAGCAGTCTCAGTGAGGGCAATCAGCCCCAGCATTTT. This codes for CASSLSEGNQPQHF.

In nucleotides, the CDR3 is TGTGCCAGCAGCCCGACTAGCGGGAGGCACTACGAGCAGTACTTC. Amino acids: CASSPTSGRHYEQYF. J is TRBJ2-7 and V is TRBV7-2, with 13 positions matching TRBD2. The CDR3 totals 15 residues. The junction had 4 bases not matched to a gene; V was cut back by 5 bases and J by 3 bases. The germline gives CDR1 SGHTA, CDR2 FQGNSA.

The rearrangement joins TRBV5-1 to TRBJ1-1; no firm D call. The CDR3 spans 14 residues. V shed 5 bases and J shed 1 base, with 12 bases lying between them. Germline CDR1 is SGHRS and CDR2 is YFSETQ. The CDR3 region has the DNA TGCGCCAGCAGGGACGGGCCGACGAACACTGAAGCTTTCTTT. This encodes CASRDGPTNTEAFF.

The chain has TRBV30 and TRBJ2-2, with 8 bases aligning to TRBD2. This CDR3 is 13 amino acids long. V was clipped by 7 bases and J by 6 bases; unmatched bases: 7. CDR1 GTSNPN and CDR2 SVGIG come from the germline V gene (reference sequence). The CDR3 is CAFQREKAGELFF. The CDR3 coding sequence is TGTGCCTTCCAGCGGGAGAAGGCCGGGGAGCTGTTTTTT.

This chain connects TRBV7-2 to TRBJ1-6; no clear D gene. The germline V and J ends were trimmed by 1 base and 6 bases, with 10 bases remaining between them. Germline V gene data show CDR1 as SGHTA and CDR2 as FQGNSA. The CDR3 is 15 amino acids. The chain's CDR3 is CASSLEAEANSPLHF. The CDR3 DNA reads TGTGCCAGCAGCTTAGAAGCCGAGGCTAATTCACCCCTCCACTTT.

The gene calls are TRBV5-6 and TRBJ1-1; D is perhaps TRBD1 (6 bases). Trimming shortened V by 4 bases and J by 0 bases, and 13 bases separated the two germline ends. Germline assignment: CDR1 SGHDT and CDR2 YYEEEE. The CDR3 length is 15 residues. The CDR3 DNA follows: TGTGCCAGCAGCCGCCCCGGACAGCTGAACACTGAAGCTTTCTTT. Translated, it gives CASSRPGQLNTEAFF.

The CDR3 loop is CASITAGKGNTEAFF. CDR3 in DNA: TGTGCCAGCATCACGGCGGGGAAGGGGAACACTGAAGCTTTCTTT. V usage is TRBV2 and J usage is TRBJ1-1; D gene uncertain. The V end was cut by 7 bases, the J end by 1 base, with 16 bases between. The CDR3 has 15 amino acids. CDR1 and CDR2 (germline): SNHLY, FYNNEI.

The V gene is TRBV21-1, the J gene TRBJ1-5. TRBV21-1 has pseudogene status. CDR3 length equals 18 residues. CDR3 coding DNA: TGTGCCAGCAGCAAACCTACGCCGGGACGGTATAGCAATCAGCCCCAGCATTTT. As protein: CASSKPTPGRYSNQPQHF.

CDR3 in DNA: TGTGCCAGCAGCCCGGTAGAGTCCACCTACGAGCAGTACTTC. Amino acid sequence: CASSPVESTYEQYF. The chain joins TRBV9 to TRBJ2-7; D is uncertain. Trimming left V 4 bases short and J 2 bases short, with 13 bases between. The CDR3 extends over 14 amino acids. In germline, CDR1 is SGDLS, CDR2 YYNGEE.

CDR3 sequence: CASMAGGGPGELFF. The CDR3 DNA reads as TGTGCCAGCATGGCGGGAGGGGGGCCCGGGGAGCTGTTTTTT. The chain couples TRBV21-1 to TRBJ2-2; the table's D call TRBD2 went unverified against the DNA. TRBV21-1 is flagged as a pseudogene. The CDR3 loop spans 14 amino acids.

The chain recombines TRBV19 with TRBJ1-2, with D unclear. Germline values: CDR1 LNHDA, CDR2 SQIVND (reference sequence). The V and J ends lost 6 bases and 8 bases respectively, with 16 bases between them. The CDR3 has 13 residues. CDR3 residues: CASSQDPAGGYTF. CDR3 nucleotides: TGTGCCAGTAGCCAGGACCCCGCTGGGGGCTACACCTTC.